The sequence of this T cell receptor beta chain was determined in a study of T cell responses to AZD1222 COVID-19 vaccine. Produced via immunoSEQ multiplex PCR; TCRdb's table is partial and in-frame only. The data hold some 95,000 clones, with 70% to 90% observed a single time. This CDR3 has 14 residues. Germline V gives CDR1 SGHNT, CDR2 YYREEE (reference sequence). V lost 1 base to trimming and J lost 3 bases, with 10 bases between them. The V gene is TRBV5-4, the J gene TRBJ1-1, with D perhaps matching TRBD1 (6 bases). This receptor was taken from an adult who received the AZD1222 COVID-19 vaccine. This specimen was peripheral blood, taken 28 days after the second AZD1222 dose. The CDR3: CASSLIRGDTEAFF. In DNA, the CDR3 is TGTGCCAGCAGCTTGATTAGGGGGGACACTGAAGCTTTCTTT.